This T cell receptor beta chain is from a study of T cell responses to AZD1222 COVID-19 vaccine. Study information: Researchers grouped second doses given at about 4 or about 12 weeks into one pool.

Overall study findings and caveats: Repertoire sampling happened only post peak T cell response. The sample set comprised mostly white British donors with more females, and clonal diversity was possibly underestimated.

The protocol was immunoSEQ multiplex PCR, while the TCRdb copy is restricted to in-frame clones and leaves out a portion. The sample has roughly 120,000 clones; roughly 90% are singletons. Turning to this clone: Antigen specificity is unknown.

Germline loops: CDR1 LGHDT, CDR2 YNNKEL (reference sequence). The CDR3 extends over 12 amino acids. The V end was cut by 8 bases, the J end by 4 bases, with 10 bases between. The chain joins TRBV3-1 (or the pseudogene TRBV3-2) to TRBJ2-3, with a possible D match to TRBD2 (5 bases). The TCR was taken from an adult in good health. The sequencing used peripheral blood, collected on day 0 of AZD1222 vaccination. CDR3 in DNA: TGTGCCAGCCGGGGAGCGCCAGATACGCAGTATTTT. Protein sequence: CASRGAPDTQYF.